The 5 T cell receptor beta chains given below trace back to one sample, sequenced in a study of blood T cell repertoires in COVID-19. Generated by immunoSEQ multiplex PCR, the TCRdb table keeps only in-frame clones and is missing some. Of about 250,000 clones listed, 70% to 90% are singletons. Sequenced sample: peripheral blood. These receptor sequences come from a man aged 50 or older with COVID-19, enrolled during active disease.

The CDR3 nucleotides read TGTGCCAGCTCACCATCAGGCACGCCGGGGGGTAAAGAGACCCAGTACTTC. Translation: CASSPSGTPGGKETQYF. This sequence joins TRBV18 and TRBJ2-5; 7 nucleotides match TRBD2. Germline V CDR1 and CDR2: KGHSH, LQKENI. The CDR3 is 17 residues long. The V and J ends lost 2 bases and 3 bases, in that order; junction bases with no gene match: 12.

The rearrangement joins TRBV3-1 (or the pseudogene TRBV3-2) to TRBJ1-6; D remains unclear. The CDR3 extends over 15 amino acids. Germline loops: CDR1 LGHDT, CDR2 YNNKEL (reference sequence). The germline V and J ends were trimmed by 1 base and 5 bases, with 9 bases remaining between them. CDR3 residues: CASSQVLLHNSPLHF. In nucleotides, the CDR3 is TGTGCCAGCAGCCAAGTACTTCTCCATAATTCACCCCTCCACTTT.

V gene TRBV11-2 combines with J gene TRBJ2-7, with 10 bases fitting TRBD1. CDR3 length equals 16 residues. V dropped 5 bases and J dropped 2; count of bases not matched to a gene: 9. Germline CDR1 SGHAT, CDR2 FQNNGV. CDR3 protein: CASSPRPGTGAYEQYF. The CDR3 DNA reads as TGTGCCAGCAGCCCCCGTCCGGGGACAGGGGCCTACGAGCAGTACTTC.

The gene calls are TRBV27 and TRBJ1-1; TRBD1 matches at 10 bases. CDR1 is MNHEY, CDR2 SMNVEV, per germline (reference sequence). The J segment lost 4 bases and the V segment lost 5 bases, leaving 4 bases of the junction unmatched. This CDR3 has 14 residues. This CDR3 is CASSPTGGTTEAFF. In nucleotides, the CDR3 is TGTGCCAGCAGTCCGACAGGGGGCACCACTGAAGCTTTCTTT.

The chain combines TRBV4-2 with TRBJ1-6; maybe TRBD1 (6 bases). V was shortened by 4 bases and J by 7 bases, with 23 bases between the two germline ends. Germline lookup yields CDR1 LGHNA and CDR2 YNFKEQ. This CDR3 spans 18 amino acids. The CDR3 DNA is TGTGCCAGCAGCCGAGACCAATCAGGGGCCCTCGGGAATTCACCCCTCCACTTT. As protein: CASSRDQSGALGNSPLHF.